This T cell receptor (beta chain) stems from a study of blood T cell repertoires in COVID-19 (TCRdb year 2020). Background for the entire study: Samples covering the acute and convalescent phases of COVID-19 were provided by collaborators in the United States, Italy and Spain. The prospective study material was composed of cDNA or gDNA derived from T cells, B-cell-depleted T cells, or PBMCs. The dataset comprised deeply sampled blood TCRbeta repertoires from subjects exposed to, actively infected with, or recovered from COVID-19. The repertoires were released in a freely available public database intended as a resource for research on the immune response to SARS-CoV-2. Samples were obtained from the ongoing ImmuneRACE study (first 160 participants) and from about 1,300 subjects provided by 6 global collaborators. A de-identified subject ID, COVID-19 status, age in years and sex were almost always included in the sample metadata. Where HLA class I and class II types were available, the types were taken from metadata supplied by the sample provider, not from assay-based typing.

The paper's findings and limits, for the study overall: How much clinical and demographic metadata was included differed by source and by participant, and the metadata was provided uncurated.

A note on this clone: This receptor's antigen is unknown. Base qualities are not recorded, but no much larger clone differs from it by a single base.

As encoded in the germline V gene, CDR1 is LGHNA while CDR2 is YSLEER. V trim: 4 bases; J trim: 0 bases; unmatched bases: 4. Measured from the cysteine to the phenylalanine, the CDR3 is 15 residues long. Only CDR3 DNA is held: 45 bases, read in frame from base 1. Whole blood was collected in K2EDTA tubes by collaborating institutions according to the institutions' own protocols. For TCRbeta analysis, collaborator samples were shipped as frozen whole blood, as isolated PBMCs, or as DNA extracted from either sample type. TCRbeta CDR3 regions were amplified from genomic DNA using the immunoSEQ Assay, a bias-controlled multiplex PCR. The study's own analysis went as follows. The number of nucleated cells in each sample was estimated from the amplification of reference gene primers within the assay. To quantify the absolute abundance of each unique TCRbeta CDR3 rearrangement, sequence reads were collapsed and filtered. For each sample, productive Simpson clonality was calculated as the square root of Simpson's diversity index across productive rearrangements. TCRdb limited this immuneACCESS table to in-frame rearrangements with V and J called. A share of clones is missing; checked studies link under half to unresolved V genes, and the rest is unexplained. That table supplies the V and J calls and clone size; D and trimming were determined from the DNA. The sample table records fewer than 90,000 clones; about 95% of these occur just once. The leading ten clones occupy less than 5% of the sample.

The sample consisted of peripheral blood. This chain joins TRBV4-3 to TRBJ2-5, and 8 junction bases match TRBD1. The clonotype comes from a human donor with active COVID-19. The donor label of this sample is uncertain. The base sequence is TGCGCCAGCAGCCTACGGACAGGGAACCAAGAGACCCAGTACTTC. This sequence encodes CASSLRTGNQETQYF.